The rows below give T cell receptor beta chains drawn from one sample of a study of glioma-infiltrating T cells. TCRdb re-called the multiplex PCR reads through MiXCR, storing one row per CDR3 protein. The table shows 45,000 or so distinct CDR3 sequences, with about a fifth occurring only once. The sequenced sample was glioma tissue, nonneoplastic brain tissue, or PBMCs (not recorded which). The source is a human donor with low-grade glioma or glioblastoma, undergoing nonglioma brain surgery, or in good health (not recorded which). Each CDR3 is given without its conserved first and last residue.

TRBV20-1,SAQILDSWNTIY
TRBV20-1,SAIGAPDNEQF
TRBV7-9,ATEGRDTQY
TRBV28,ASSYRGRSQGNQPQH
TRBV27,ASSLTQGYEQY
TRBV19,ASSTLFAGSRPDNEQF
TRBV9,ASSAGVSSVGEQF
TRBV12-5,ASGIRQGSGSQGETQY
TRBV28,ASRSRTAAISYNEQF
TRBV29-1,SAGQGDYGYT
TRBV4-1,ASSQEWDGGETQY
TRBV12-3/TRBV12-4,ASSLIAGGPEQF
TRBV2,ASMEDAGGKETQY
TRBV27,ASQTGGTEAF
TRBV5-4,ASSPWTSGRQETQY
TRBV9,ASSRGDLADTQY